The 6 T cell receptor beta chains presented below share a single source sample, sequenced in a study of blood T cell repertoires in COVID-19. The method was immunoSEQ multiplex PCR; TCRdb's version includes in-frame clones alone and lacks a portion of them. The sample records approximately 50,000 clones, 65% to 90% being singletons. Material: peripheral blood. Receptor source: a human donor in a cohort sampled during active COVID-19.

V usage is TRBV27 and J usage is TRBJ2-5; 8 bases line up with TRBD1. V lost 6 bases, J lost 5 bases, and 17 bases stayed unmatched. The CDR3 is 17 residues long. CDR1 is MNHEY and CDR2 is SMNVEV in the germline V gene (reference sequence). CDR3 region: CASRHWGQGASYETQYF. The CDR3 DNA sequence: TGTGCCAGCAGACACTGGGGGCAGGGGGCGTCCTATGAGACCCAGTACTTC.

This sequence joins TRBV5-1 and TRBJ1-1, with TRBD1 as a possible D gene (5 bases). The germline gives CDR1 SGHRS, CDR2 YFSETQ. This CDR3 is 17 amino acids long. V lost 3 bases to trimming and J lost 0 bases, with 18 bases between them. The DNA for the CDR3 is TGCGCCAGCAGCTACGGGACTGCGATTACCCTGAACACTGAAGCTTTCTTT. Protein: CASSYGTAITLNTEAFF.

V gene TRBV18 combines with J gene TRBJ2-5, with 8 bases fitting TRBD1. Germline CDR1 KGHSH, CDR2 LQKENI. Unmatched junction bases numbered 5, after V lost 3 bases and J lost 2 bases. The CDR3 totals 15 residues. CDR3 bases: TGTGCCAGCTCACCCGGGACAGGAGCACAAGAGACCCAGTACTTC. Amino acids: CASSPGTGAQETQYF.

The chain employs TRBV5-1 and TRBJ1-1; D is uncertain. The CDR3 has 14 residues. Trimming pared 0 bases from V and 0 bases from J, leaving 6 bases between. Germline CDR1 SGHRS, CDR2 YFSETQ. The CDR3 protein is CASSLAVMNTEAFF. CDR3 sequence (DNA): TGCGCCAGCAGCTTGGCGGTTATGAACACTGAAGCTTTCTTT.

This clone was detected once. The genes are TRBV18 and TRBJ1-6; the match to TRBD1 covers 7 bases. The V gene end was trimmed by 3 bases and the J gene end by 0 bases; junction bases not matched to a gene: 8. CDR1 is KGHSH and CDR2 is LQKENI in the germline V gene. This CDR3 contains 18 residues. The CDR3 sequence: CASSPTEQGDSYNSPLHF. CDR3 coding DNA: TGTGCCAGCTCACCTACAGAGCAGGGGGACTCCTATAATTCACCCCTCCACTTT.

The rearrangement joins TRBV3-1 (or the pseudogene TRBV3-2) to TRBJ2-7, with a weak D call TRBD1 (6 bases). This CDR3 is 14 amino acids long. V was clipped by 4 bases and J by 3 bases, with 13 bases between them. Germline lookup yields CDR1 LGHDT and CDR2 YNNKEL (reference sequence). Here the CDR3 reads CASSLRTDYYEQYF. In DNA form, the CDR3 reads TGTGCCAGCAGCCTTCGGACAGACTACTACGAGCAGTACTTC.